This TCR beta chain emerged from a study of blood T cell repertoires in COVID-19. Turning to the study itself: The samples span acute and convalescent COVID-19 from the United States, Italy and Spain. Nucleic acid was either cDNA or gDNA, and it came from T cells, B-cell-depleted T cells, or PBMCs.

The CDR3 sequence is 13 residues long. V gave up 12 bases and J gave up 6 bases, with 19 bases separating them. Germline values: CDR1 KGHDR, CDR2 SFDVKD. Authors' data handling: Amplification with reference gene primers provided the estimates of nucleated cell counts. TCRdb keeps only in-frame clones here, not all; method: immunoSEQ multiplex PCR. The D gene and trimming were derived from the DNA, and the V and J assignments and clone size from that table. The sample lists about 360,000 clones, more than 75% occurring once. The rearrangement joins TRBV24-1 to TRBJ1-2, with D unresolved. The clonotype comes from a human donor in a cohort sampled during active COVID-19. Specimen: peripheral blood. This CDR3 is CAHLFRGFNGYTF. The CDR3 coding sequence is TGTGCCCACTTGTTTCGGGGATTTAATGGCTACACCTTC.